The 26 T cell receptor beta chains below come from one sample, sequenced in a study of sequential checkpoint blockade in melanoma (dated by TCRdb to the late 2010s). Sample treatment or condition, as interpreted from the label and publication: randomized to nivolumab then ipilimumab (arm A) or the reverse (arm B). The library was obtained by the immunoSEQ multiplex PCR assay. The clones in this table, taken by TCRdb from immuneACCESS, are in-frame only. Not every clone is retained; where verified, under half of the shortfall comes from an unresolved V gene, and the cause of the rest is unknown. Present in this sample are thousands of clones, roughly 23% of which were seen just once. The leading ten clones occupy roughly 25% of the sample. The source material was tumor tissue (inferred from file names), sampled from a patient given nivolumab and ipilimumab in sequence. The receptors originated from a human donor with melanoma.

The J gene is TRBJ2-1, the V gene TRBV11-3; 12 bases fit TRBD2. Germline assignment: CDR1 SGHNT and CDR2 YENEEA. Trimming removed 5 bases from V and 5 bases from J; junction bases left unmatched: 10. The CDR3 sequence is 17 residues long. Written as DNA, the CDR3 is TGTGCCAGCAGCCCAGACGCCGGACTAGCGGGGAACAATGAGCAGTTCTTC. It codes for CASSPDAGLAGNNEQFF. Full variable domain (remainder filled in from reference TRBV11-3 and TRBJ2-1): EAGVVQSPRYKIIEKKQPVAFWCNPISGHNTLYWYLQNLGQGPELLIRYENEEAVDDSQLPKDRFSAERLKGVDSTLKIQPAELGDSAVYLCASSPDAGLAGNNEQFFGPGTRLTVL.

V is TRBV5-1 and J is TRBJ2-5, with 16 positions matching TRBD2. Unmatched junction bases numbered 11, after V lost 5 bases and J lost 1 base. The CDR3 consists of 19 residues. From germline, CDR1 is SGHRS and CDR2 YFSETQ. CDR3: CASSMIPGLAGGLQETQYF. The CDR3 DNA sequence: TGCGCCAGCAGTATGATACCGGGACTAGCGGGAGGGCTCCAAGAGACCCAGTACTTC.

This clone was picked up a small number of times. The chain carries TRBV9 and TRBJ1-1, with 8 positions matching TRBD1. V shed 2 bases, J shed 6 bases, and the junction held 3 bases outside the gene matches. Germline V gene lookup returns CDR1 SGDLS and CDR2 YYNGEE. The CDR3 length is 13 residues. The CDR3 sequence: CASSVVGQAEAFF. CDR3 DNA: TGTGCCAGCAGCGTTGTGGGACAGGCTGAAGCTTTCTTT.

The CDR3 coding sequence is TGTGCCAGTAGCCTCGAGACAGGGGTTTACTATGGCTACACCTTC. Its protein product is CASSLETGVYYGYTF. The genes are TRBV19 and TRBJ1-2; 8 bases line up with TRBD1. V gave up 6 bases and J gave up 3 bases; unmatched junction bases: 9. CDR3 length: 15 amino acids. CDR1 and CDR2 from the germline V gene are LNHDA and SQIVND (reference sequence).

The chain joins TRBV2 to TRBJ1-2; the match to TRBD1 covers 7 bases. Trimming cost V 11 bases and J 2 bases; bases outside gene matches: 11. This CDR3 comprises 14 residues. CDR1 SNHLY and CDR2 FYNNEI come from the germline V gene. The CDR3 DNA reads as TGTGCCTCAGCAAGAACAGGGGTAAACTATGGCTACACCTTC. This gives the protein CASARTGVNYGYTF.

The gene calls are TRBV19 and TRBJ1-6, with 8 positions matching TRBD1. CDR1 is LNHDA, CDR2 SQIVND, per germline (reference sequence). Trimming at V came to 6 bases and at J to 10 bases, leaving 5 bases not matched to a gene. The CDR3 covers 13 residues. This chain's CDR3 is CASRTGTGSPLHF. The CDR3 DNA reads as TGTGCCAGTAGAACCGGGACAGGCTCACCCCTCCACTTT.

The chain recombines TRBV29-1 with TRBJ2-1; D is tentatively TRBD1 or TRBD2 (5 bases each). This CDR3 is 15 amino acids long. Germline CDR1 and CDR2: SQVTM and ANQGSEA. The V end lost 7 bases, the J end lost 0 bases, and 16 bases lay between the germline ends. CDR3 coding DNA: TGCAGCGCCGGTCGGGGCAGGAGCTCCTACAATGAGCAGTTCTTC. This gives the protein CSAGRGRSSYNEQFF.

V and J are TRBV9 and TRBJ2-2; weak D call: TRBD2 (6 bases). Per the germline V gene, CDR1 is SGDLS and CDR2 is YYNGEE. The CDR3 covers 16 residues. Trimming stripped 5 bases from V and 3 bases from J, with 17 bases between. The CDR3 here is CASRVGPGVYTGELFF. CDR3 nucleotide sequence: TGTGCCAGCAGGGTGGGGCCGGGAGTGTACACCGGGGAGCTGTTTTTT. Together with reference TRBV9 and TRBJ2-2, the CDR3 gives the full variable domain: DSGVTQTPKHLITATGQRVTLRCSPRSGDLSVYWYQQSLDQGLQFLIQYYNGEERAKGNILERFSAQQFPDLHSELNLSSLELGDSALYFCASRVGPGVYTGELFFGEGSRLTVL.

In its sample, this clone was seen a few times. V usage is TRBV29-1 and J usage is TRBJ1-2; D possibly corresponds to TRBD1 (6 bases). Looked up from germline, CDR1 is SQVTM and CDR2 is ANQGSEA. The V gene lost 6 bases and the J gene lost 8 bases, with 22 bases spanning the gap. The length of the CDR3 is 14 residues. The CDR3 is CSVGLRGTTEGYTF. The CDR3 DNA reads as TGCAGCGTGGGCCTTAGAGGGACAACGGAAGGCTACACCTTC. The full variable domain, completed using reference TRBV29-1 and TRBJ1-2, is SAVISQKPSRDICQRGTSLTIQCQVDSQVTMMFWYRQQPGQSLTLIATANQGSEATYESGFVIDKFPISRPNLTFSTLTVSNMSPEDSSIYLCSVGLRGTTEGYTFGSGTRLTVV.

This clone qualifies as medium-sized (0.01 to 0.1%). The V call is TRBV18, the J call TRBJ2-1; weak D call: TRBD1 (6 bases). CDR1 is KGHSH, CDR2 LQKENI, per germline. V gave up 0 bases and J gave up 6 bases, with 18 bases separating them. The CDR3 consists of 17 residues. This CDR3 reads CASSPPGATGLPNEQFF. CDR3 coding DNA: TGTGCCAGCTCACCACCAGGGGCGACAGGACTCCCCAATGAGCAGTTCTTC.

This sequence joins TRBV29-1 and TRBJ2-6; D is unresolved. The CDR3 spans 13 residues. V was shortened by 7 bases and J by 2 bases, with 9 bases between the two germline ends. Germline V gene lookup returns CDR1 SQVTM and CDR2 ANQGSEA. The DNA for the CDR3 is TGCAGCGCCAGCAGTCCTGGGGCCAACGTCCTGACTTTC. Translating gives CSASSPGANVLTF.

This clone was observed many times. This sequence joins TRBV11-3 and TRBJ2-7; D gene unclear. The germline V and J ends were trimmed by 0 bases and 0 bases, with 9 bases remaining between them. The CDR3 is 15 residues long. CDR1 is SGHNT, CDR2 YENEEA, per germline. CDR3 nucleotides: TGTGCCAGCAGCTTAGATATCGTAAGCTCCTACGAGCAGTACTTC. It yields the protein CASSLDIVSSYEQYF.

This rearrangement joins TRBV6-8 to TRBJ2-1; TRBD2 agrees at 8 bases. Germline V gene lookup returns CDR1 MNHGY and CDR2 SAAAGT. V lost 3 bases, J lost 7 bases, and 14 bases stayed unmatched. The CDR3 contains 17 residues. CDR3 nucleotide sequence: TGTGCCAGCAGTTATTTGGTTGGAGCGGGAGAGGAGAATGAGCAGTTCTTC. Its protein is CASSYLVGAGEENEQFF.

This clone came up many times. The chain combines TRBV11-3 with TRBJ2-1, with D possibly TRBD1 on 5 matching bases. This CDR3 comprises 17 residues. Deletions cut 4 bases from V and 0 bases from J, with 16 bases between. In germline, CDR1 is SGHNT, CDR2 YENEEA. The CDR3 region is CASSSLPRTSSYNEQFF. Written as DNA, the CDR3 is TGTGCCAGCAGCTCCCTCCCACGGACAAGCTCCTACAATGAGCAGTTCTTC. Drawing the rest from reference TRBV11-3 and TRBJ2-1, the complete variable domain is EAGVVQSPRYKIIEKKQPVAFWCNPISGHNTLYWYLQNLGQGPELLIRYENEEAVDDSQLPKDRFSAERLKGVDSTLKIQPAELGDSAVYLCASSSLPRTSSYNEQFFGPGTRLTVL.

The V and J genes are TRBV5-1 and TRBJ2-5; D possibly corresponds to TRBD2 (5 bases). Trimming left V 4 bases short and J 1 base short, with 11 bases between. The CDR3 consists of 14 residues. The V gene's germline CDR1 is SGHRS and CDR2 YFSETQ. CDR3 in DNA: TGCGCCAGCAGCGTAAAGGACTCCCAAGAGACCCAGTACTTC. Its protein is CASSVKDSQETQYF. Full variable domain (outside the CDR3, taken from reference TRBV5-1 and TRBJ2-5): KAGVTQTPRYLIKTRGQQVTLSCSPISGHRSVSWYQQTPGQGLQFLFEYFSETQRNKGNFPGRFSGRQFSNSRSEMNVSTLELGDSALYLCASSVKDSQETQYFGPGTRLLVL.

Sample share makes this clone medium-sized. This chain connects TRBV6-8 to TRBJ2-1; D call uncertain. Trimming pared 2 bases from V and 5 bases from J, leaving 7 bases between. The germline gives CDR1 MNHGY, CDR2 SAAAGT. This CDR3 comprises 13 residues. This CDR3 is CASSYAGNNEQFF. The CDR3 bases are TGTGCCAGCAGTTACGCTGGGAACAATGAGCAGTTCTTC.

The chain joins TRBV1 to TRBJ2-5; the DNA was not used to check the table's D call, TRBD2. TRBV1 is annotated as a pseudogene. The CDR3 has 16 amino acids. CDR3 sequence: CTSSRGLAGGMETQYF. CDR3 sequence (DNA): TGCACCAGCAGCCGAGGACTAGCGGGAGGTATGGAGACCCAGTACTTC.

This clone was detected a few times. The genes are TRBV6-8 and TRBJ2-1; no clear D gene. V lost 5 bases and J lost 5, with 16 bases in between. The CDR3 consists of 15 residues. Germline-derived CDR1 and CDR2 are MNHGY and SAAAGT. The chain's CDR3 is CASSLTLNYNNEQFF. The CDR3 coding sequence is TGTGCCAGCAGTCTAACACTAAATTATAACAATGAGCAGTTCTTC.

This clone has a count of ten or more. The chain has TRBV11-3 and TRBJ1-2; tentative D call: TRBD1 (6 bases). Germline V gene data show CDR1 as SGHNT and CDR2 as YENEEA. The CDR3 is 15 residues long. The ends were cut back, 4 bases at V and 5 bases at J, with 17 bases in the middle. CDR3 residues: CASSSSTGISYGYTF. CDR3 bases: TGTGCCAGCAGCTCATCTACAGGGATATCGTATGGCTACACCTTC.

The V gene is TRBV19, the J gene TRBJ2-2; D uncertain. Trimming took off 7 bases at V and 4 bases at J, with 13 bases between the two ends. CDR1 and CDR2 (germline): LNHDA, SQIVND (reference sequence). The CDR3 contains 14 residues. CDR3 sequence (DNA): TGTGCCAGTAAGGGTCCACTGATCACCGGGGAGCTGTTTTTT. This sequence encodes CASKGPLITGELFF.

This clone was recorded at least ten times. The rearrangement uses TRBV11-3 and TRBJ1-5; no definite D call. V lost 1 base and J 6 bases, leaving 13 bases between the germline ends. The CDR3 extends over 15 amino acids. Germline V gene lookup returns CDR1 SGHNT and CDR2 YENEEA. CDR3 loop: CASSLVGGSGQPQHF. In DNA, the CDR3 is TGTGCCAGCAGCTTAGTGGGAGGGTCAGGTCAGCCCCAGCATTTT.

This clone is medium-sized in the sample. V and J are TRBV11-3 and TRBJ1-1, with a weak D call TRBD1 (5 bases). The CDR3 loop spans 17 amino acids. Trimming removed 3 bases from V and 0 bases from J, with 17 bases in between. In germline, CDR1 is SGHNT, CDR2 YENEEA. In DNA form, the CDR3 reads TGTGCCAGCAGCTTGTCCAGGGTTTGGCAGATGAACACTGAAGCTTTCTTT. Its translation: CASSLSRVWQMNTEAFF.

The chain recombines TRBV29-1 with TRBJ2-7, with 10 bases fitting TRBD1. J was trimmed by 0 bases and V by 4 bases; bases with no gene match: 3. The CDR3 spans 14 residues. CDR1 is SQVTM and CDR2 is ANQGSEA in the germline V gene. Here the CDR3 reads CSVVDRGFSYEQYF. CDR3 DNA: TGCAGCGTTGTGGACAGGGGGTTCTCCTACGAGCAGTACTTC.

This clone was observed many times. The chain employs TRBV7-1 and TRBJ2-7, with 7 bases lining up with TRBD2. TRBV7-1 is treated as an ORF (open reading frame) with a function not yet certain. This CDR3 is 13 amino acids long. The junction had 5 bases not matched to a gene; V was cut back by 5 bases and J by 4 bases. The CDR3 loop is CASSPGLQYEQYF. The DNA of the CDR3 is TGTGCCAGCAGCCCGGGACTACAATACGAGCAGTACTTC.

This clone was counted at least ten times. The rearrangement uses TRBV11-3 and TRBJ1-2, with D possibly being TRBD1 (5 bases). Trimming removed 6 bases at V and 6 bases at J, with 17 bases between. CDR3 length: 14 residues. Germline CDR1 SGHNT, CDR2 YENEEA. The CDR3, as DNA: TGTGCCAGCAGGGAAAAAGACAGAAGGGATGGCTACACCTTC. Translating it yields CASREKDRRDGYTF.

The chain combines TRBV21-1 with TRBJ1-1. TRBV21-1 has pseudogene status. The CDR3 consists of 12 residues. CDR3 in DNA: TGTGCCAGCAGCGGAGGGGGCACTGAAGCTTTCTTT. Translation gives CASSGGGTEAFF.